Listed below are T cell receptor beta chains from one sample, sequenced in a study of metastatic and nonmetastatic thyroid tumors. Through MiXCR, TCRdb re-clonotyped the PCR reads. The sample lists under 15,000 clones; 20% to 25% were seen once. Sequencing was done on a sample of blood. These receptors originate from a female donor with papillary thyroid cancer or a benign thyroid nodule (not recorded which). Some clones in this sample may be carry-over from other donors' samples. Both conserved end residues are part of each CDR3. D genes are given only for firm matches. The size entry is marked missing in some rows and otherwise reads once, few, many or a size class.

size: many
J: TRBJ1-4
D: .
V: TRBV13
DNA: TGTGCCAGCAGCTTGAGGGAGTGGGAAAAACTGTTTTTT
CDR3: CASSLREWEKLFF

size: few
J: TRBJ1-2
D: .
V: TRBV6-1
DNA: TGTGCCAGCAGTGAAGCCGCCGTGAGGGGGGGAGGCTACACCTTC
CDR3: CASSEAAVRGGGYTF

size: .
J: TRBJ2-2
D: .
V: TRBV27
DNA: TGTGCCAGCAGCCACTACACCGGGGAGCTGTTTTTT
CDR3: CASSHYTGELFF

size: .
J: TRBJ1-2
D: .
V: TRBV19
DNA: TGTGCCAGTAGTATGGGGTGGACGGATGGCTACACCTTC
CDR3: CASSMGWTDGYTF

size: many
J: TRBJ2-2
D: .
V: TRBV7-8
DNA: TGTGCCAGCAGCGCCCGGGGCCAATGGAACACCGGGGAGCTGTTTTTT
CDR3: CASSARGQWNTGELFF

size: few
J: TRBJ2-1
D: .
V: TRBV2
DNA: TGTGCCAGCGAAGGACAGACTCAGGACAATGAGCAGTTCTTC
CDR3: CASEGQTQDNEQFF

size: .
J: TRBJ2-7
D: TRBD1
V: TRBV12-3/TRBV12-4
DNA: TGTGCCAGCAGTCGGGACAGCGTGTGCTTGTGGGAGCAGTACTTC
CDR3: CASSRDSVCLWEQYF

size: many
J: TRBJ2-4
D: .
V: TRBV28
DNA: TGTGCCAGCAATCCACAGGGGAGGAAAAACATTCAGTACTTC
CDR3: CASNPQGRKNIQYF

size: many
J: TRBJ2-1
D: TRBD2
V: TRBV19
DNA: TGTGCCAGTACGAGGACTAGCGGGAGGGACTTCTACAATGAGCAGTTCTTC
CDR3: CASTRTSGRDFYNEQFF

size: .
J: TRBJ1-5
D: TRBD1
V: TRBV5-1
DNA: TGCGCCAGCAGCTTGTATCCCAGGGGGTTCGGCAATCAGCCCCAGCATTTT
CDR3: CASSLYPRGFGNQPQHF

size: many
J: TRBJ2-2
D: .
V: TRBV20-1
DNA: TGCAGTGCTAGACTACAGGGTCCCTACGGGGAGCTGTTTTTT
CDR3: CSARLQGPYGELFF

size: few
J: TRBJ2-7
D: TRBD2
V: TRBV6-5
DNA: TGTGCCAGCAGTTACGGACTAGCGGACTACGAGCAGTACTTC
CDR3: CASSYGLADYEQYF

size: .
J: TRBJ2-7
D: .
V: TRBV4-1
DNA: TGCGCCAGCAGCCAAGCCCCGGACGGAACCTACGAGCAGTACTTC
CDR3: CASSQAPDGTYEQYF

size: .
J: TRBJ2-2
D: .
V: TRBV24-1
DNA: TGTGCCACCAGTGATCCCTCGGGGGGCATGTACGGGGAGCTGTTTTTT
CDR3: CATSDPSGGMYGELFF

size: many
J: TRBJ1-5
D: TRBD1
V: TRBV5-8
DNA: TGTGCCAGCAGCCACGGACAGGTTTATAGCAATCAGCCCCAGCATTTT
CDR3: CASSHGQVYSNQPQHF

size: .
J: TRBJ1-2
D: .
V: TRBV2
DNA: TGTGCCAGCAGTGAAAAGGCAGGGAACTATGGCTACACCTTC
CDR3: CASSEKAGNYGYTF

size: many
J: TRBJ1-1
D: TRBD1
V: TRBV13
DNA: TGTGCCAGCAGCTCGATAAGACAGGGGACTTCTCCTGAAGCTTTCTTT
CDR3: CASSSIRQGTSPEAFF

size: many
J: TRBJ2-7
D: .
V: TRBV5-1
DNA: TGCGCCAGCACAAAATCGCAGGGCTCCTACGAGCAGTACTTC
CDR3: CASTKSQGSYEQYF

size: .
J: TRBJ2-3
D: .
V: TRBV12-3/TRBV12-4
DNA: TGTGCCAGCAGCTTGGGCGGCCAAGAGGAGGATACGCAGTATTTT
CDR3: CASSLGGQEEDTQYF

size: .
J: TRBJ2-2
D: .
V: TRBV11-3
DNA: TGTGCCAGCAGCTTAGCAGGGGCCGGGGAGCTGTTTTTT
CDR3: CASSLAGAGELFF

size: medium-sized
J: TRBJ2-3
D: .
V: TRBV6-5
DNA: TGTGCCAGCAGCCAGTTTCAGGGGGACTTTGCGACAGATACGCAGTATTTT
CDR3: CASSQFQGDFATDTQYF

size: .
J: TRBJ1-1
D: .
V: TRBV20-1
DNA: TGCAGTGCTGGGGCAGGGCGACGGAACACTGAAGCTTTCTTT
CDR3: CSAGAGRRNTEAFF